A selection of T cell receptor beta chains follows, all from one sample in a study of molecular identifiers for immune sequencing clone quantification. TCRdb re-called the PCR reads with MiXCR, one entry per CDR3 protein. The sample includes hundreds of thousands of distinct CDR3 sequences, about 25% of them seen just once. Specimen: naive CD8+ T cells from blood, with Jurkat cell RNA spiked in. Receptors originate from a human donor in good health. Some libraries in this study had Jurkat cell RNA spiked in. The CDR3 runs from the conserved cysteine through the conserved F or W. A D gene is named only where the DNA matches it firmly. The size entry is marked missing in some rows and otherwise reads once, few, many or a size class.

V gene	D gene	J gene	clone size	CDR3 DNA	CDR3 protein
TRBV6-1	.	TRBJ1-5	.	TGTGCCAGCAGTGACAGGTCCAATCAGCCCCAGCATTTT	CASSDRSNQPQHF
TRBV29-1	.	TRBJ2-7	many	TGCAGCGTTGGATTGGGCCCTTCCTACGAGCAGTACTTC	CSVGLGPSYEQYF
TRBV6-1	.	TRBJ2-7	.	TGTGCCAGCACCACAAAGAGGACTCTGGCCTACGAGCAGTACTTC	CASTTKRTLAYEQYF
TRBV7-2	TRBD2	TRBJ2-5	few	TGTGCCAGCAGCATAGGACTAGCGGGGGCGGAGACCCAGTACTTC	CASSIGLAGAETQYF
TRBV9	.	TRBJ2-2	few	TGTGCCAGCAGCGCATTTCGACAAACCGGGGAGCTGTTTTTT	CASSAFRQTGELFF
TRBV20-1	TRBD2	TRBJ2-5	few	TGCAGTGCTAGTACTAGCGGGGGGGCCTGGGGCCAAGAGACCCAGTACTTC	CSASTSGGAWGQETQYF
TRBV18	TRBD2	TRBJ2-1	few	TGTGCCAGCTCACCCACGGCTAGCGGGTACAATGAGCAGTTCTTC	CASSPTASGYNEQFF
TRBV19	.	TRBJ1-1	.	TGTGCCAGTAGTTACTCAGACCGTGAAGCTTTCTTT	CASSYSDREAFF
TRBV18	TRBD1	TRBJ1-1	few	TGTGCCAGCTCACTCTCTTCAATAAGACAGGGCCCCTTGAACACTGAAGCTTTCTTT	CASSLSSIRQGPLNTEAFF
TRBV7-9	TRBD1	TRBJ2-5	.	TGTGCCAGCAGCTTAGAAGGGGGACAGGGGTTGGAGACCCAGTACTTC	CASSLEGGQGLETQYF
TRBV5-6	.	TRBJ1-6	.	TGTGCCAGCAGCTTGTCCTGGGGGGTTGCATCACCCCTCCACTTT	CASSLSWGVASPLHF
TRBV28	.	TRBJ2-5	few	TGTGCCAGCAGTTGGATGCCGAAAGAGACCCAGTACTTC	CASSWMPKETQYF
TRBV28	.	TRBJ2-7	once	.	CASTLGGMDEQYF
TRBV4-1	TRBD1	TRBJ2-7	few	TGCGCCAGCAGCCACCCGGGACAGATCTCCTACGAGCAGTACTTC	CASSHPGQISYEQYF
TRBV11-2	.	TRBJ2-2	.	TGTGCCAGCGGATCTTGGGAACGGGGGCCAGACACCGGGGAGCTGTTTTTT	CASGSWERGPDTGELFF
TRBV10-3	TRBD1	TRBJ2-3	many	TGTGCCATCAATAGGGGACAGGGCGCAGATACGCAGTATTTT	CAINRGQGADTQYF
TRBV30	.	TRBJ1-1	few	TGTGCCTGGAGTTACGGGGATAACACTGAAGCTTTCTTT	CAWSYGDNTEAFF
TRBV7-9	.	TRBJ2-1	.	TGTGTCAGCAGCTTCTCTCCAAGCTCCTACAATGAGCAGTTCTTC	CVSSFSPSSYNEQFF
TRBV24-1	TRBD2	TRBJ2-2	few	TGTGCCACCAGTGACCAGGGACTAGCGGGAGGCGGGGAGCTGTTTTTT	CATSDQGLAGGGELFF
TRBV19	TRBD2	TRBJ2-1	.	TGTGCCAGTAGTAGAGCGGGAAGCTCCTACAATGAGCAGTTCTTC	CASSRAGSSYNEQFF
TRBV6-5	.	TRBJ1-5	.	TGTGCCAGCAGTTCCGGGGGAGGTTCATATCAGCCCCAGCATTTT	CASSSGGGSYQPQHF
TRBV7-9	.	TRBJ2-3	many	TGTGCCAGCAGCTTGGGTACGCAGTATTTT	CASSLGTQYF
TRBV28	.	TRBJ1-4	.	TGTGCCAGCCGAAAGGTAGACATCTACTATGAAAAACTGTTTTTT	CASRKVDIYYEKLFF
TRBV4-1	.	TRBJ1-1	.	TGCGCCAGCAGCCACGGGGTCGTGACAGGGAACACTGAAGCTTTCTTT	CASSHGVVTGNTEAFF
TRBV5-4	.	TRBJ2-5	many	TGTGCCAGCAGCCCGACGGAAGAGACCCAGTACTTC	CASSPTEETQYF
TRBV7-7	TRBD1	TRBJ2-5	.	TGTGCTAGCAGCCGAGGGACAGGGCAAGAGACCCAGTACTTC	CASSRGTGQETQYF
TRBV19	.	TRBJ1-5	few	TGTGCCAGTAGTTGGGACTCCCGAGGGAATCAGCCCCAGCATTTT	CASSWDSRGNQPQHF
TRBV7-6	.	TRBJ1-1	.	TGTGCCAGCAGCTTAGGCAGGATAAACACTGAAGCTTTCTTT	CASSLGRINTEAFF
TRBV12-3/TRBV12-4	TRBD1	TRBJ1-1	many	TGTGCCAGCAGTACAGGGGGAGCTTTCTTT	CASSTGGAFF
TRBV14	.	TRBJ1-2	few	TGTGCCAGCAGCCAATCCCTCGGAAGGGCCGGTTATGGCTACACCTTC	CASSQSLGRAGYGYTF
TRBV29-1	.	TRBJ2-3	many	TGCAGCGCTGACTATCCTAGCACAGATACGCAGTATTTT	CSADYPSTDTQYF
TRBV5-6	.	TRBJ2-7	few	TGTGCCAGCAGCCGAAAGACGGCCGCCCCCTGGGAGCAGTACTTC	CASSRKTAAPWEQYF
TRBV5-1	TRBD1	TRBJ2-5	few	TGCGCCAGCAGCTTGGAAGAAAGGACGGGACAGTCGAGCGTGACCCAGTACTTC	CASSLEERTGQSSVTQYF
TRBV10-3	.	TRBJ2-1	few	TGTGCCATCAGTGCTCTCGGGGGCAATGAGCAGTTCTTC	CAISALGGNEQFF
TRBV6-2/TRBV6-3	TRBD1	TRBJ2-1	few	TGTGCCAGCAGTCCCGGGACAGAATCCGAGCAGTTCTTC	CASSPGTESEQFF
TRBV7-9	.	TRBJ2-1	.	TGTGCCAGCGGTCTACCGGGGGCTAGCTCCAACTACAATGAGCAGTTCTTC	CASGLPGASSNYNEQFF
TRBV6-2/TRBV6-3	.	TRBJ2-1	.	TGTGCCAGCAGTTACTCACATGAACAGTTCTTC	CASSYSHEQFF